This T cell receptor (beta chain) was sequenced for a study of cytomegalovirus exposure and HLA in healthy donors. General study points: Later analysis indicated greater clonal expansion among HLA-associated TCR beta chains than among equally common other chains. Roughly uniform sequencing depth across donors was assumed, possibly incorrectly. Judged likely to be a sequencing artifact was a cluster of highly shared sequence variants. V- and J-gene trimming in TCR beta was tied to a missense DCLRE1C variant by an analysis performed later.

The PCR ran on 60 Vbeta and 13 Jbeta primers. Some clones are missing from TCRdb's copy, which holds only in-frame ones; the method was immunoSEQ multiplex PCR. Of more than 130,000 clones in the sample, 73% are singletons; the top ten hold 13% to 15%. The count of this clone is one. Its antigen is not known. The TCR comes from a human donor in good health. Sequenced sample: PBMCs.

Here the CDR3 reads CASSELSSYNSPLHF. The DNA of the CDR3 is TGTGCCAGCAGCGAACTAAGCTCCTATAATTCACCCCTCCACTTT. This sequence joins TRBV5-5 and TRBJ1-6; D is ambiguous. Germline CDR1 and CDR2: SGHKS and YYEKEE (reference sequence). V lost 4 bases, J lost 0 bases, and 8 bases lay in between. This CDR3 contains 15 residues.